This T cell receptor (beta chain) originates from a study of blood T cell repertoires in COVID-19. Across the whole study: Whether acute or convalescent, the COVID-19 samples came from the United States, Italy and Spain. Nucleic acid was either cDNA or gDNA, and it came from T cells, B-cell-depleted T cells, or PBMCs.

Original processing methods: From reference gene primer amplification, estimates of nucleated cell counts were derived. The table came from immunoSEQ multiplex PCR; TCRdb's copy has only in-frame clones and leaves some out. V, J and clone size derive from that table, while D and trimming were established from the DNA sequence. The sample holds about 46,000 clones, around 86% seen once. V was pared by 0 bases and J by 3 bases, with 4 bases of the junction left unmatched. The CDR3 has 16 residues. Germline assignment: CDR1 KGHSH and CDR2 LQKENI. The rearrangement uses TRBV18 and TRBJ2-1; 8 nucleotides match TRBD2. What was sequenced was peripheral blood. The sequence came from a human donor in a cohort sampled during active COVID-19. The CDR3 sequence is CASSPPGGGFYNEQFF. CDR3 in DNA: TGTGCCAGCTCACCACCGGGCGGGGGGTTCTACAATGAGCAGTTCTTC.